This note documents a single TCR beta chain sequence. This entry comes from a study of cytomegalovirus exposure and HLA in healthy donors. In the PCR, 60 Vbeta and 13 Jbeta primers were used. Data came from immunoSEQ multiplex PCR; TCRdb stores just in-frame clones and leaves some out. Among approximately 150,000 clones listed, roughly 73% were seen once. There are 16 residues in the CDR3. Germline loops: CDR1 LGHNA, CDR2 YSLEER. The ends lost 1 base at V and 6 bases at J; junction bases unmatched: 6. The sequenced material came from PBMCs. This rearrangement joins TRBV4-3 to TRBJ1-6; 7 bases are shared with TRBD1. The receptor was derived from a young woman in good health and CMV-seronegative. This chain's CDR3 is CASSQGLGTVNSPLHF. As DNA, the CDR3 is TGCGCCAGCAGCCAAGGTCTCGGGACAGTTAATTCACCCCTCCACTTT.